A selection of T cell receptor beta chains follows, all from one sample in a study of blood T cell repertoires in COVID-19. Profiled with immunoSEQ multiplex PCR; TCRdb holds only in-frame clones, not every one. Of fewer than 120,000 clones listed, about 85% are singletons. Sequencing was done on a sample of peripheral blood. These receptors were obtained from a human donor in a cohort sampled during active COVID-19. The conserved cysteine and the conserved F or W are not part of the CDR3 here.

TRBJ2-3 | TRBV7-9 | ASSSREGWYTQY
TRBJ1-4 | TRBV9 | ASSVGGAGEKLF
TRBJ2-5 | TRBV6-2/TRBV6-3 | ASSYTHETQY
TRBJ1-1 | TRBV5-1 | ASSLFTGQNTEAF
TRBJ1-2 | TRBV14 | ASSRYEGLYGYT
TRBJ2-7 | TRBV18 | ASSPFRDSLTYEQY
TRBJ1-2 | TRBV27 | ASSLSGQFHNYGYT
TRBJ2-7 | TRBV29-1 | SVETVGGYEQY
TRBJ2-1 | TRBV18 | ASSPSSGTNEQF
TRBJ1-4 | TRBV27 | ASSSHTGGFNEKLF
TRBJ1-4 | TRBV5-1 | ASSLGGLQGSGKLF
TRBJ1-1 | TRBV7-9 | ASSPSSRSEAF
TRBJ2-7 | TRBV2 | ASSELGGGRDEQY
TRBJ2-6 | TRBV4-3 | ASSQEARARGFGANVLT
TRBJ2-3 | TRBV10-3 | AIIAGRDTDTQY
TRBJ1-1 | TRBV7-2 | ASSRQGQGFLAEAF
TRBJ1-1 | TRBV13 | ASSSTFRDKYTEAF
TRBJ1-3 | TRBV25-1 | ASSVHSSGNTIY
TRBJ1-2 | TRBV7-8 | ASSLVGAPQTNYGYT
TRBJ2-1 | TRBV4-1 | ASSLGQREVDEQF
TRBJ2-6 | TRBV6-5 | ASSYVRGPGANVLT
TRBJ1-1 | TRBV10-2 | ASRGASGTEAF
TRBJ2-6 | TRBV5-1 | ASSLEVGLGANVLT
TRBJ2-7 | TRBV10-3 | AISEGASPYEQY
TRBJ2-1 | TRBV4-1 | ASSQDSQGDEQF
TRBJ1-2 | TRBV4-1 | ASSQGLYTNYGYT
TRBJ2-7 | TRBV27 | ASSLSWLAGTYEQY
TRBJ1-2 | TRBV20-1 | SARFGYGYT
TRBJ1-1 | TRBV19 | ASRNQGGTEAF
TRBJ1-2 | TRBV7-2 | ASSLTGSNYGYT
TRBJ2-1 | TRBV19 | ASRPGTGKRNEQF
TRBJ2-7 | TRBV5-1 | ASSLGGGRAAYEQY
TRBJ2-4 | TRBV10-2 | ASSGQENIQY
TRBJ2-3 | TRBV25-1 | ASRLGTATDTQY
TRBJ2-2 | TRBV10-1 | ASRGTSGSGELF
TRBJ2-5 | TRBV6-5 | ASSPRGQETQY
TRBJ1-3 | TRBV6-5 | ASSTVGGPGNTIY
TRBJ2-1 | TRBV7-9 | ASYRTGGKNEQF
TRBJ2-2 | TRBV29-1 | SVVRPPGGAGELF
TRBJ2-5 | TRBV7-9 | ASSLGLAGEETQY
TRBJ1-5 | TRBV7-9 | ASSLEVGQRVNQPQH
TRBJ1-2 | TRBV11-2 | ASSSTGMTNT
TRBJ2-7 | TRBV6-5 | ASWRGATYEQY
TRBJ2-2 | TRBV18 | ASSSSQGPGELF
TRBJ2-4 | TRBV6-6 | ASSSISGSPKNIQY
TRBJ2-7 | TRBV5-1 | ASSPAPRGYEQY
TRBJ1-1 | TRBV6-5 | ASSLRPTSEAF
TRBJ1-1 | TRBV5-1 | ASSFGRDKNTEAF
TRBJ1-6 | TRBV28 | ASSLSPPSALH
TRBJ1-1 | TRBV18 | ASSLTGGDDTEAF
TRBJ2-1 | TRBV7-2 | ASSLEWRSYNEQF
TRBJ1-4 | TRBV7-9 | ASSLDRVSNEKLF
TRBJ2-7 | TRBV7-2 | ASSLEKSYEQY